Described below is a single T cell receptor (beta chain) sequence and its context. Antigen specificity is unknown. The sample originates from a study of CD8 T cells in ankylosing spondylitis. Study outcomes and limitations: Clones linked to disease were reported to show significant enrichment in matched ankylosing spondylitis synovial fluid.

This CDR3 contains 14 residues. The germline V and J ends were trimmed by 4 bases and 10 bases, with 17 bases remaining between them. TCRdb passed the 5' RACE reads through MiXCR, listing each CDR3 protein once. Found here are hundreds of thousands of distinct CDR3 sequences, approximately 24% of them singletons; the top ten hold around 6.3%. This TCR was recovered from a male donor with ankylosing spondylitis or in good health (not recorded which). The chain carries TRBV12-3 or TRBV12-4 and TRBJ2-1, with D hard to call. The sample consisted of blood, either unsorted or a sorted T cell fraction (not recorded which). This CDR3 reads CASSYYPMGQEQFF. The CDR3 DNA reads TGTGCCAGCAGTTACTACCCGATGGGTCAGGAGCAGTTCTTC.